This T cell receptor (beta chain) comes out of a study of vaccination and CD4 T cells after COVID-19. As for the study in general: Cultures serving as controls received a peptide pool (CEFX or HIV-1 Nef) or no peptide.

Regarding treatment: approximately 11-day PBMC culture with coronavirus spike peptide pools or control peptides (ViraFEST assay). Unexposed donor CD4+ T cells predated the COVID-19 pandemic, collected 2011-2018. This clonotype has a handful of counts. The antigen is unknown. Germline lookup yields CDR1 DFQATT and CDR2 SNEGSKA (reference sequence). Losses at the gene ends were 5 bases for V and 1 base for J; bases not matched to a gene: 10. The CDR3 is 15 amino acids. The Oncomine TCR Beta short-read assay was what sequenced the DNA obtained from cultured CD4+ T cells. The source of extracted genomic DNA was cultured CD4+ T cells. Each CDR3 protein gets one entry after TCRdb re-called the PCR reads with MiXCR. The repertoire has about 7,100 distinct CDR3 sequences, around 45% of them found once; the top ten carry around 33%.

The TCR sequence derives from a human donor in good health. The sequencing input was CD4+ T cells from blood, cultured in vitro. The chain joins TRBV20-1 to TRBJ1-1; 7 nucleotides line up with TRBD1. CDR3 sequence (DNA): TGCAGTGCTCAAACTCCCACAGGGGCGAACACTGAAGCTTTCTTT. Its translation is CSAQTPTGANTEAFF.